There are many counts of the clone carrying this T cell receptor beta chain. The antigen remains unidentified. Germline CDR1 SGHRS, CDR2 YFSETQ. V shed 3 bases, J shed 0 bases, and the junction held 4 bases outside the gene matches. The CDR3 extends over 16 amino acids. The authors made TCR beta libraries by quantitative 5'-RACE with molecular barcodes. MiXCR, applied by TCRdb to the 5' RACE reads, yields one record per CDR3 protein. The sample shows some 130,000 distinct CDR3 sequences, around 7.9% of them seen only once. This specimen belongs to a study of CD8 T cells in ankylosing spondylitis. Findings of the study overall: Reportedly, disease-linked clones are significantly enriched in ankylosing spondylitis patients' matched synovial fluid. Clones linked to the disease showed a CD8+ phenotype. They occurred at relatively low frequencies in peripheral blood. Earlier authors reported some of these motif variants in reactive arthritis synovial fluid and blood.

Sequencing was done on a sample of blood, either unsorted or a sorted T cell fraction (not recorded which). This chain joins TRBV5-1 and TRBJ2-5, with 11 positions matching TRBD1. The source is a female donor with ankylosing spondylitis or in good health (not recorded which). This CDR3 is CASSSGTGGYQETQYF. DNA of the CDR3: TGCGCCAGCAGCTCTGGGACAGGGGGGTACCAAGAGACCCAGTACTTC. Full variable domain (missing parts from reference TRBV5-1 and TRBJ2-5): KAGVTQTPRYLIKTRGQQVTLSCSPISGHRSVSWYQQTPGQGLQFLFEYFSETQRNKGNFPGRFSGRQFSNSRSEMNVSTLELGDSALYLCASSSGTGGYQETQYFGPGTRLLVL.